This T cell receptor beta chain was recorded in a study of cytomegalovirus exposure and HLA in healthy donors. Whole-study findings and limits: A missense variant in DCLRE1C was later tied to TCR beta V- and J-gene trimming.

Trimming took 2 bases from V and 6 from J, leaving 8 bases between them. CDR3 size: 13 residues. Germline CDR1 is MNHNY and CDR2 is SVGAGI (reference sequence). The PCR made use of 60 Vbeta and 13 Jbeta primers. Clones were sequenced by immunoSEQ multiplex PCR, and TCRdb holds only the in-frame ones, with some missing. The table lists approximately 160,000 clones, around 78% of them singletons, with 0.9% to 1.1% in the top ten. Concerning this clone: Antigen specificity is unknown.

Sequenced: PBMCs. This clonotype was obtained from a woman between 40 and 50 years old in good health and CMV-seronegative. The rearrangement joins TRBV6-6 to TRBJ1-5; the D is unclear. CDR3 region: CASSYEGGQPQHF. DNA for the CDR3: TGTGCCAGCAGTTACGAGGGCGGTCAGCCCCAGCATTTT.